This T cell receptor (beta chain) was sequenced in a study of identical twins. Points on this clonotype: Its antigen is undetermined.

V lost 0 bases to trimming and J lost 1 base; unmatched junction nucleotides: 4. Per the germline V gene, CDR1 is MNHEY and CDR2 is SVGAGI. This CDR3 spans 18 amino acids. cDNA molecules carried unique molecular identifiers, and template switching added a universal primer site. TCRdb independently ran MiXCR on the 5' RACE reads; one entry per CDR3 protein. The sample records 750,000 to 950,000 distinct CDR3 sequences, 9% to 15% being singletons. Study-level points and caveats: Cross-sectional statistics underpinned the conclusions; the same donors were not followed. Those out-of-frame alpha sequences shared by twins showed an excess of low generation probability.

These sequences were also reported in another study, on yellow fever vaccine responses in identical twins. That study adds: Twins' vaccine T cell responses were reported to seem partly convergent and partly personalized.

The clonotype originates from a young woman in good health. The genes are TRBV6-5 and TRBJ2-3; TRBD2 matches at 13 bases. The sequenced sample was PBMCs. Here the CDR3 DNA reads TGTGCCAGCAGTTACTCAGGGACTAGCGGGGCCGGCACAGATACGCAGTATTTT. Amino acids: CASSYSGTSGAGTDTQYF.